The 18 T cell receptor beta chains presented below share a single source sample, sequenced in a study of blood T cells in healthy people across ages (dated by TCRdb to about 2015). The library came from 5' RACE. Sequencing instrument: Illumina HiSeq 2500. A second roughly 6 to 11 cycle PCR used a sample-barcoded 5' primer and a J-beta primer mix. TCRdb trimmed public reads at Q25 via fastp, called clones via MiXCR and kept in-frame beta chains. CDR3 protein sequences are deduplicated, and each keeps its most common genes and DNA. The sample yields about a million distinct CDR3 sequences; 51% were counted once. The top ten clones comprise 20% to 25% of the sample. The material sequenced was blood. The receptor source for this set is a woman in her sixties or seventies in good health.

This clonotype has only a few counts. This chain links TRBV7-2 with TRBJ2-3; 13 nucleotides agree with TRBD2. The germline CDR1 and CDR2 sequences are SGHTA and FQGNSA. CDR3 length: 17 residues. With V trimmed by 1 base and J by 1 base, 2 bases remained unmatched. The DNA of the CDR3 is TGTGCCAGCAGCTTAGTAGGGACTAGCGGGGGCACAGATACGCAGTATTTT. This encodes CASSLVGTSGGTDTQYF.

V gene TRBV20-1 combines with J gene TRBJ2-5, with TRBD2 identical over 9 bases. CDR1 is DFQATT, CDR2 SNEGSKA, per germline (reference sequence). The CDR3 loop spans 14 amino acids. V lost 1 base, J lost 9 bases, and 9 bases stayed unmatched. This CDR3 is CSARVGLAHVAQYF. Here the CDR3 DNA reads TGCAGTGCTAGAGTGGGACTAGCTCATGTGGCCCAGTACTTC.

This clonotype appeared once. CDR3 bases: TGTGCCAGCAGTTACGGGGATATTAATTCACCCCTCCACTTT. It yields the protein CASSYGDINSPLHF. The genes are TRBV6-6 and TRBJ1-6; no clear D gene. The ends were cut back, 2 bases at V and 6 bases at J, with 8 bases in the middle. The CDR3 has 14 amino acids. Germline V CDR1 and CDR2: MNHNY, SVGAGI (reference sequence).

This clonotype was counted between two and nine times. In nucleotides, the CDR3 is TGTGCCAGCAGCTTATTTCTTGGGACAGCCGAGCAGTACTTC. Translation gives CASSLFLGTAEQYF. The gene calls are TRBV7-2 and TRBJ2-7; 7 nucleotides match TRBD1. This CDR3 contains 14 residues. The trim removed 2 bases at V and 6 bases at J, leaving 7 bases unmatched. Germline V gene sequence: CDR1 SGHTA, CDR2 FQGNSA.

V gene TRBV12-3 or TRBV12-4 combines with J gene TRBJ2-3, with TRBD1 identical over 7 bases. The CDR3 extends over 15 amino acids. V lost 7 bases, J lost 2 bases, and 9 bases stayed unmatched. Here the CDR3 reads CASTRLGTVTDTQYF. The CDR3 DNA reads TGTGCCAGCACCCGCCTTGGGACAGTCACAGATACGCAGTATTTT.

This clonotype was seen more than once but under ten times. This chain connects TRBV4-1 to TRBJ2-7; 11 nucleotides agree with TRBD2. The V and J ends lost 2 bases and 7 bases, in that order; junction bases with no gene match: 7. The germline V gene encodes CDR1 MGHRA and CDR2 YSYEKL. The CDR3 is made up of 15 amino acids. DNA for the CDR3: TGCGCCAGCAGCCAACCGACTAGCGGGATTTGGGAGCAGTACTTC. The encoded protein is CASSQPTSGIWEQYF.

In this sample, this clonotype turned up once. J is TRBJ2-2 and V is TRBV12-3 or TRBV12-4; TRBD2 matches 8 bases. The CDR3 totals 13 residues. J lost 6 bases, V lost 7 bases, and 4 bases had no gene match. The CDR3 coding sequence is TGTGCCAGCAAAGCGGGGGAGGCCGGGGAGCTGTTTTTT. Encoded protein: CASKAGEAGELFF.

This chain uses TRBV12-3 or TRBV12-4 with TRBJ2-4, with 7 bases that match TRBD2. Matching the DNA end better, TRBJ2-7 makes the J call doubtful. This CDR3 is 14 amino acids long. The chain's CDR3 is CASSFDREAYEQYF. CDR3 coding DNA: TGTGCCAGCAGTTTCGACCGGGAGGCCTACGAGCAGTACTTC.

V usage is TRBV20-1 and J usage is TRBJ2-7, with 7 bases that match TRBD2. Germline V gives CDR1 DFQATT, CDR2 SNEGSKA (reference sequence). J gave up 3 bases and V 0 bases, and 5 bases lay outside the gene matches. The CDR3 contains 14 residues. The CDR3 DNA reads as TGCAGTGCTAGAGATGGCGGGAGTATCTACGAGCAGTACTTC. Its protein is CSARDGGSIYEQYF.

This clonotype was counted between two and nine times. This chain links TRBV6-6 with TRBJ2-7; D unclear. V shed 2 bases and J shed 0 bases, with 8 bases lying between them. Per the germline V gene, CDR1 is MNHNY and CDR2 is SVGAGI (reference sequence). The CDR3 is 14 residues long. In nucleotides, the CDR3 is TGTGCCAGCAGTTACCTGCAGATCTCCTACGAGCAGTACTTC. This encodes CASSYLQISYEQYF.

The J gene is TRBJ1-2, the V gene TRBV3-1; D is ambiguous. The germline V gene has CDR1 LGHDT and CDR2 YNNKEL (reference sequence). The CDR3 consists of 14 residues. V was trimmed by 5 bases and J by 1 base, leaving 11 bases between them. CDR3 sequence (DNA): TGTGCCAGCAGCTTCCTCGAGGGTAACTATGGCTACACCTTC. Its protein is CASSFLEGNYGYTF.

CDR3 loop: CASSHTTSTDTQYF. DNA for the CDR3: TGCGCCAGCAGCCACACAACTAGCACAGATACGCAGTATTTT. J is TRBJ2-3 and V is TRBV5-1, with D hard to call. Trimming shortened V by 4 bases and J by 0 bases, and 9 bases separated the two germline ends. CDR1 is SGHRS and CDR2 is YFSETQ in the germline V gene. The CDR3 spans 14 residues.

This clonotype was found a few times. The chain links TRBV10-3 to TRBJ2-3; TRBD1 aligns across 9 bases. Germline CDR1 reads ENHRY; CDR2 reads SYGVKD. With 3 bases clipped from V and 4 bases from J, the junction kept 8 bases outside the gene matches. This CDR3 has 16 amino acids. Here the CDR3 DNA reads TGTGCCATCAGTGATTCACAGGGACAGGGTTCAGATACGCAGTATTTT. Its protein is CAISDSQGQGSDTQYF.

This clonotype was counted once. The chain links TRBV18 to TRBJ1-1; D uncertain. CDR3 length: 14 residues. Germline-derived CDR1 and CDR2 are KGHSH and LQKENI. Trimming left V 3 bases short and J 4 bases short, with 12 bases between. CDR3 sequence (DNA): TGTGCCAGCTCACCCCTCAAAGGGCCCACTGAAGCTTTCTTT. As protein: CASSPLKGPTEAFF.

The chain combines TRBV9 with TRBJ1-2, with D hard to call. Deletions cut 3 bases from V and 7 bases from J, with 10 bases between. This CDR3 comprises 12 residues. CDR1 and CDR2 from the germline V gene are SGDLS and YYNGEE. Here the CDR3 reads CASSGLRIGYTF. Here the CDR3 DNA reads TGTGCCAGCAGCGGTCTTAGAATTGGCTACACCTTC.

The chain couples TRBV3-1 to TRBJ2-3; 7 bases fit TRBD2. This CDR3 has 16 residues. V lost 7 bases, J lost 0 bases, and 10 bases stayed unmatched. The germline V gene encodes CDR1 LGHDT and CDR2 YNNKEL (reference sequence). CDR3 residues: CASNSGNKPSTDTQYF. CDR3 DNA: TGTGCCAGCAACAGCGGGAATAAACCTAGCACAGATACGCAGTATTTT.

The CDR3: CASSLGQSARDYGYTF. CDR3 nucleotides: TGTGCCAGCAGCCTTGGACAGTCAGCCCGGGACTATGGCTACACCTTC. The V call is TRBV7-9, the J call TRBJ1-2, with a tentative D call TRBD1 (6 bases). Trimming left V 5 bases short and J 3 bases short, with 19 bases between. The CDR3 has 16 residues. Germline CDR1 and CDR2: SEHNR and FQNEAQ (reference sequence).

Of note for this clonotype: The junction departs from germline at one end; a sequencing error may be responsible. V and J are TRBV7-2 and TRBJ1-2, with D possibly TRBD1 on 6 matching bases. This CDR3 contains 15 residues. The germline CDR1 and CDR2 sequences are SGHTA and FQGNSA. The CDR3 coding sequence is TGTGCCAGCAGCTTAGCGGCCGGGGGCGCGTATGGCTGCACCTTC. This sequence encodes CASSLAAGGAYGCTF.